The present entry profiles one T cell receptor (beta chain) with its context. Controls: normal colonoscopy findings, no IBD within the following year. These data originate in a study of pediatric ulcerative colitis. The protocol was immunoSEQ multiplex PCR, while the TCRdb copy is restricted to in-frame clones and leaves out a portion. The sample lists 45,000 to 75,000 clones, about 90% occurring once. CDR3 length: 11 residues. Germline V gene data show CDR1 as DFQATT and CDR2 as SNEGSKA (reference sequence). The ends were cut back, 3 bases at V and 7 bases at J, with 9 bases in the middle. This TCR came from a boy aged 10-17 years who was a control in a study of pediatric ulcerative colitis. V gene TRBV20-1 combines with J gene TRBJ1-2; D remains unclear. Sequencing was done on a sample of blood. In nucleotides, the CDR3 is TGCAGTGCTAGGACATCCTCTGGCTACACCTTC. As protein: CSARTSSGYTF.